These 2 T cell receptor beta chains share one sample of origin, sequenced in a study of blood T cell repertoires in COVID-19. Profiled with immunoSEQ multiplex PCR; TCRdb holds only in-frame clones, not every one. The table includes under 200,000 clones, roughly 86% detected once. Sequencing input: peripheral blood. The receptors originated from a woman aged 55-75 years who had recovered from COVID-19.

J is TRBJ2-2 and V is TRBV5-1; possibly TRBD1 for D (5 bases). CDR3 length: 15 residues. CDR1 is SGHRS and CDR2 is YFSETQ in the germline V gene. The V gene lost 5 bases and the J gene lost 1 base, with 12 bases spanning the gap. CDR3 DNA sequence: TGCGCCAGCAGAAGGGGTCTAGTGAACACCGGGGAGCTGTTTTTT. Protein sequence: CASRRGLVNTGELFF.

This chain links TRBV18 with TRBJ2-3; D is ambiguous. The CDR3 covers 12 residues. CDR1 is KGHSH and CDR2 is LQKENI in the germline V gene. V shed 2 bases and J shed 4 bases, with 4 bases lying between them. CDR3 DNA sequence: TGTGCCAGCTCACCATCGGCAGATACGCAGTATTTT. Translated: CASSPSADTQYF.